This TCR beta chain was identified in a study of CD8 T cells in ankylosing spondylitis. Quantitative molecular-barcoded 5'-RACE generated the TCR beta libraries. MiXCR, applied by TCRdb to the 5' RACE reads, yields one record per CDR3 protein. The table lists more than 650,000 distinct CDR3 sequences, approximately 12% of them singletons, with 0.45% to 0.6% in the top ten. Study results and caveats: Reports say disease-linked clones showed up significantly more in matched ankylosing spondylitis synovial fluid. A motif of under ten highly homologous TCR beta variants was seen as apparently characteristic of ankylosing spondylitis blood.

V lost 4 bases and J 3 bases, leaving 9 bases between the germline ends. CDR1 and CDR2 from the germline V gene are KGHSH and LQKENI. The CDR3 extends over 13 amino acids. This clonotype was counted only a few times. Antigen specificity is unknown. The sequenced sample was blood, either unsorted or a sorted T cell fraction (not recorded which). This TCR derives from a male donor with ankylosing spondylitis. The chain joins TRBV18 to TRBJ1-1; D perhaps matches TRBD1 (5 bases). The CDR3 loop is CASSQGWDTEAFF. CDR3 nucleotides: TGTGCCAGCTCACAGGGGTGGGACACTGAAGCTTTCTTT.